The 14 T cell receptor beta chains listed next were all sequenced from one sample in a study of shared clonotypes between healthy human individuals. Terminally differentiated effector memory CD45RA+ cells were left out of the naive CD8 fraction, which was CD45RO-negative and positively selected for CCR7. This table comes from immunoSEQ multiplex PCR, and its TCRdb copy is limited to in-frame clones, with some not included. The table records around 610,000 clones, approximately 96% of them present only once. The sample comprised naive CD8+ T cells sorted from blood. The receptors derive from a woman in her twenties or thirties in good health.

This clone was recorded only once. The chain carries TRBV13 and TRBJ1-2; possibly TRBD1 for D (6 bases). The germline gives CDR1 PRHDT, CDR2 FYEKMQ (reference sequence). Trimming left V 4 bases short and J 2 bases short, with 11 bases between. This CDR3 has 14 amino acids. In DNA, the CDR3 is TGTGCCAGCAGCTCACAGGGACGAAACTATGGCTACACCTTC. Translation: CASSSQGRNYGYTF.

This chain uses TRBV7-9 with TRBJ2-5, with D possibly TRBD2 on 6 matching bases. Matching the DNA end better, TRBJ2-7 makes the J call doubtful. CDR3 length: 14 residues. CDR1 SEHNR and CDR2 FQNEAQ come from the germline V gene (reference sequence). CDR3 protein: CASSVSSDAHEQYF. The CDR3 DNA reads TGTGCCAGCAGCGTATCTAGCGACGCCCACGAGCAGTACTTC.

CDR3 bases: TGTGCCAGCAGCACAGGACAGAGCATAAGGTTGGCAGATACGCAGTATTTT. It codes for CASSTGQSIRLADTQYF. The chain links TRBV7-6 to TRBJ2-3, with D possibly TRBD1 on 6 matching bases. V gave up 5 bases and J gave up 4 bases, with 22 bases separating them. The CDR3 is 17 amino acids. CDR1 and CDR2 from the germline V gene are SGHVS and FNYEAQ.

The genes are TRBV15 and TRBJ1-1; D remains ambiguous. In germline, CDR1 is LNHNV, CDR2 YYDKDF (reference sequence). With 7 bases removed from V and 4 bases from J, the gap between germline ends came to 10 bases. The CDR3 length is 12 residues. Here the CDR3 DNA reads TGTGCCACCAACGGGTATGGCACTGAAGCTTTCTTT. It translates to CATNGYGTEAFF.

The chain uses TRBV10-3 and TRBJ1-1; tentative D call: TRBD1 (5 bases). Germline values: CDR1 ENHRY, CDR2 SYGVKD. This CDR3 is built from 13 residues. Deletions cut 7 bases from V and 0 bases from J, with 9 bases between. The CDR3 nucleotides read TGTGCCATCACGGAGGGGTTGAACACTGAAGCTTTCTTT. Its translation is CAITEGLNTEAFF.

The V gene is TRBV5-6, the J gene TRBJ2-1; D gene uncertain. The CDR3 contains 12 residues. Deletions cut 4 bases from V and 4 bases from J, with 6 bases between. In germline, CDR1 is SGHDT, CDR2 YYEEEE. The CDR3 is CASSRVYNEQFF. CDR3 coding DNA: TGTGCCAGCAGCCGAGTATACAATGAGCAGTTCTTC.

V gene TRBV5-1 combines with J gene TRBJ2-7; the match to TRBD1 covers 7 bases. Germline CDR1 SGHRS, CDR2 YFSETQ. This CDR3 has 14 residues. With 3 bases clipped from V and 3 bases from J, the junction kept 6 bases outside the gene matches. The CDR3 loop reads CASSYTGTDYEQYF. The CDR3 region has the DNA TGCGCCAGCAGCTACACCGGGACAGACTACGAGCAGTACTTC. Together with reference TRBV5-1 and TRBJ2-7, the CDR3 gives the full variable domain: KAGVTQTPRYLIKTRGQQVTLSCSPISGHRSVSWYQQTPGQGLQFLFEYFSETQRNKGNFPGRFSGRQFSNSRSEMNVSTLELGDSALYLCASSYTGTDYEQYFGPGTRLTVT.

The chain combines TRBV6-5 with TRBJ2-7; TRBD2 might be the D (5 bases). The germline V and J ends were trimmed by 2 bases and 2 bases, with 10 bases remaining between them. The length of the CDR3 is 14 residues. CDR1 is MNHEY and CDR2 is SVGAGI in the germline V gene. CDR3 sequence reads: CASSYGLAAYEQYF. The CDR3 DNA follows: TGTGCCAGCAGTTACGGTCTAGCAGCCTACGAGCAGTACTTC.

This clone came up once. The chain uses TRBV7-9 and TRBJ2-5; TRBD2 might be the D (5 bases). V was clipped by 8 bases and J by 3 bases, with 13 bases between them. CDR1 and CDR2 from the germline V gene are SEHNR and FQNEAQ (reference sequence). CDR3 length: 13 residues. As DNA, the CDR3 is TGTGCCAGCGAACACGGACTTGAAGAGACCCAGTACTTC. Encoded protein: CASEHGLEETQYF.

J is TRBJ2-1 and V is TRBV4-1; TRBD2 might be the D (5 bases). Germline V gene sequence: CDR1 MGHRA, CDR2 YSYEKL. Trimming cost V 2 bases and J 8 bases, with 10 bases left between them. This CDR3 contains 13 residues. The CDR3 loop is CASSQTKGDEQFF. CDR3 nucleotide sequence: TGCGCCAGCAGCCAAACAAAGGGAGATGAGCAGTTCTTC.

V gene TRBV6-5 combines with J gene TRBJ1-1, with a weak D call TRBD1 (6 bases). CDR3 length equals 14 residues. V lost 4 bases, J lost 4 bases, and 13 bases lay in between. Germline CDR1 is MNHEY and CDR2 is SVGAGI. CDR3 in DNA: TGTGCCAGCAGTTCGGGGGCGGGTACCACTGAAGCTTTCTTT. Translating gives CASSSGAGTTEAFF.

V and J are TRBV7-6 and TRBJ2-3; tentative D call: TRBD2 (6 bases). This CDR3 is built from 13 residues. Per the germline V gene, CDR1 is SGHVS and CDR2 is FNYEAQ. Trimming took 4 bases from V and 2 from J, leaving 7 bases between them. The CDR3 DNA follows: TGTGCCAGCAGCTGGGACTCCACAGATACGCAGTATTTT. Protein product: CASSWDSTDTQYF.

Of note for this clone: Other DNA sequences in this specimen translate into the identical CDR3. The chain combines TRBV27 with TRBJ2-7, with TRBD1 identical over 7 bases. The CDR3 totals 16 residues. The germline V gene encodes CDR1 MNHEY and CDR2 SMNVEV (reference sequence). V trimming: 0 bases; J trimming: 3 bases; junction bases outside the gene matches: 8. For the CDR3, the DNA is TGTGCCAGCAGTTTATCTCCCGGGACAGACCTCTACGAGCAGTACTTC. Translated: CASSLSPGTDLYEQYF.

This chain uses TRBV28 with TRBJ1-5, with D hard to call. The CDR3 extends over 15 amino acids. From germline, CDR1 is MDHEN and CDR2 SYDVKM. The V and J ends lost 3 bases and 7 bases respectively, with 16 bases between them. The CDR3 DNA follows: TGTGCCAGCAGTTTTTCGTGGGTTTTCGGCCAGCCCCAGCATTTT. This sequence encodes CASSFSWVFGQPQHF.